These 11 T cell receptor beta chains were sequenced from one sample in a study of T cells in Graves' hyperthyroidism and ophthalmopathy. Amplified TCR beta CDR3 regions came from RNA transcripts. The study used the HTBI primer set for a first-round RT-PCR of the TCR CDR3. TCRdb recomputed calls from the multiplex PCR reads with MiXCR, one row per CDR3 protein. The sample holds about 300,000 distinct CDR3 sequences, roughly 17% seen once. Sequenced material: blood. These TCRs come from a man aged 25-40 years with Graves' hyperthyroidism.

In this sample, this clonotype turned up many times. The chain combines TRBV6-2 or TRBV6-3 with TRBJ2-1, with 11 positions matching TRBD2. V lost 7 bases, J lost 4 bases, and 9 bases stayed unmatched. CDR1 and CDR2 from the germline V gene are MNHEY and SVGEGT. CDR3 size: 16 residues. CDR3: CASIPSTSGDYNEQFF. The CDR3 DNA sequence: TGTGCCAGCATTCCATCGACTAGCGGGGATTACAATGAGCAGTTCTTC.

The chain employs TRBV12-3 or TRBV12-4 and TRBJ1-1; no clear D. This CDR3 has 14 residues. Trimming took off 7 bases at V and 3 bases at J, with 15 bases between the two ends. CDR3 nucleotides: TGTGCCAGCAACCTAAGGGATTTTGACACTGAAGCTTTCTTT. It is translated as CASNLRDFDTEAFF.

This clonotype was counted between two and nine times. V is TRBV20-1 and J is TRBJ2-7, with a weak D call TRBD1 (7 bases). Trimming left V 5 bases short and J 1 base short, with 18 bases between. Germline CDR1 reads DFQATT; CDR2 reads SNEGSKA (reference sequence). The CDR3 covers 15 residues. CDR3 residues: CSAAPRGTASYEQYF. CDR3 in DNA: TGCAGTGCTGCCCCCCGGGGGACAGCATCCTACGAGCAGTACTTC.

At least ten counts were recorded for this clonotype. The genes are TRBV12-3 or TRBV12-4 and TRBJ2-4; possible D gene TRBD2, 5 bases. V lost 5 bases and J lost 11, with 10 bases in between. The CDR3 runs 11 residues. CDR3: CASSRGGLQYF. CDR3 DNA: TGTGCCAGCAGTCGTGGAGGACTTCAGTACTTC.

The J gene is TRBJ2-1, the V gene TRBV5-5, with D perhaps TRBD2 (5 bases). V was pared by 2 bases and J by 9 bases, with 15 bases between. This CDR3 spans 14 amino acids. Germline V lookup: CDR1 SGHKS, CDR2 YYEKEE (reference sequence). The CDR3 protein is CASSLRPARGEQFF. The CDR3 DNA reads TGTGCCAGCAGCTTAAGACCCGCCCGGGGTGAGCAGTTCTTC. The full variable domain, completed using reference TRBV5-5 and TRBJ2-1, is DAGVTQSPTHLIKTRGQQVTLRCSPISGHKSVSWYQQVLGQGPQFIFQYYEKEERGRGNFPDRFSARQFPNYSSELNVNALLLGDSALYLCASSLRPARGEQFFGPGTRLTVL.

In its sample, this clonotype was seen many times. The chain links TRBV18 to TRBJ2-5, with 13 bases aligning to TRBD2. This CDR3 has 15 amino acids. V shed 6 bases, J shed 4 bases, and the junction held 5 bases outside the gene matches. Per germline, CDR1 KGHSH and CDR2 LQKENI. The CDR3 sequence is CASSLGLAGAETQYF. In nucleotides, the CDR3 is TGTGCCAGCTCGCTCGGACTAGCGGGAGCAGAGACCCAGTACTTC.

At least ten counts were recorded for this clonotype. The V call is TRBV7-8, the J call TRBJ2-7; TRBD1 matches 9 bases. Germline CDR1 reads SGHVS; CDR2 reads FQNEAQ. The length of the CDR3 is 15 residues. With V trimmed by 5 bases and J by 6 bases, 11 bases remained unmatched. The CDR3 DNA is TGTGCCAGCAGCGGAAGTGGACAGGGGTTAAGCGAGCAGTACTTC. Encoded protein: CASSGSGQGLSEQYF.

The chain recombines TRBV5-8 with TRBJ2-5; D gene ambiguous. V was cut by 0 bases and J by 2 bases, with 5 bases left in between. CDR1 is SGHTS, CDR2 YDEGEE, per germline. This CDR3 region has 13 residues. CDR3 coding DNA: TGTGCCAGCAGCTTGGTACGGCAAGAGACCCAGTACTTC. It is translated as CASSLVRQETQYF.

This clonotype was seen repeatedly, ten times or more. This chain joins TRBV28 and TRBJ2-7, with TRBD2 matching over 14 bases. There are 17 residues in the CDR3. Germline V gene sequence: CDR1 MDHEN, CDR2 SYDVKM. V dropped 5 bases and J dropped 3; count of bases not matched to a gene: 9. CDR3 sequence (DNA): TGTGCCAGCAGTGGTACCAGGGGACTAGCGGGAGTCTACGAGCAGTACTTC. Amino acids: CASSGTRGLAGVYEQYF.

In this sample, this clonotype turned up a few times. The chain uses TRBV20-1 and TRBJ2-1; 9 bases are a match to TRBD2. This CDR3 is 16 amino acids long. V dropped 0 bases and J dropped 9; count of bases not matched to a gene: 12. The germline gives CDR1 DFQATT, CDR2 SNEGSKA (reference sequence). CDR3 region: CSAREGLAGRGGEQFF. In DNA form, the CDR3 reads TGCAGTGCTAGAGAGGGTCTAGCGGGACGAGGGGGTGAGCAGTTCTTC.

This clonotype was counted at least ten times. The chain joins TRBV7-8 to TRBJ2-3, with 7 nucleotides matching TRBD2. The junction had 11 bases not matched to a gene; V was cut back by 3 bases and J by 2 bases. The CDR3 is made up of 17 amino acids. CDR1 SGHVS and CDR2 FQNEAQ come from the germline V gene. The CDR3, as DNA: TGTGCCAGCAGCTTCGCTGGACTAGTTTCTTCCACAGATACGCAGTATTTT. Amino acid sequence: CASSFAGLVSSTDTQYF.